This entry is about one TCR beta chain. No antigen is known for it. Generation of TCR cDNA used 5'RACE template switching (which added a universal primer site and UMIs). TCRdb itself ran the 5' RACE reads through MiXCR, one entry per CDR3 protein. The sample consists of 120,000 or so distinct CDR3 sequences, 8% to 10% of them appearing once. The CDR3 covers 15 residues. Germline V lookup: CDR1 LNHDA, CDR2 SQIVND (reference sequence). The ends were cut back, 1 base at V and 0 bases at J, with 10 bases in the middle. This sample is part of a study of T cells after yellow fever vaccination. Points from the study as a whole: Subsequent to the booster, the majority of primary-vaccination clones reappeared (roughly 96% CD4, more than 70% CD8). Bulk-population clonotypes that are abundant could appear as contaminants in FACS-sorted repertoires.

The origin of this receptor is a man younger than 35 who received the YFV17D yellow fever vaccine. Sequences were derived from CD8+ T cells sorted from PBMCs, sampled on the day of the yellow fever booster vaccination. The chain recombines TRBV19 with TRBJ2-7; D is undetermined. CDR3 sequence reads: CASSIGPKISYEQYF. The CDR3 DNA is TGTGCCAGTAGTATAGGACCGAAGATCTCCTACGAGCAGTACTTC. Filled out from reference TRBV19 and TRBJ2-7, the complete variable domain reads DGGITQSPKYLFRKEGQNVTLSCEQNLNHDAMYWYRQDPGQGLRLIYYSQIVNDFQKGDIAEGYSVSREKKESFPLTVTSAQKNPTAFYLCASSIGPKISYEQYFGPGTRLTVT.